This T cell receptor beta chain was recovered during a study of blood T cell repertoires in COVID-19. Study as a whole: PBMCs, B-cell-depleted T cells, or T cells were the source of the cDNA or gDNA that made up the material.

V dropped 0 bases and J dropped 3; count of bases not matched to a gene: 6. From germline, CDR1 is SGHAT and CDR2 FQDESV (reference sequence). The CDR3 has 16 residues. Authors' data handling: Amplification of reference gene primers was used by the study to estimate nucleated cell counts. This table comes from immunoSEQ multiplex PCR, and its TCRdb copy is limited to in-frame clones, with some not included. For V, J and clone size, that table is used; D and trimming come from the DNA. Of roughly 140,000 clones in the sample, about 91% were seen once. The receptor comes from a human donor in a cohort sampled during active COVID-19. The chain links TRBV11-1 to TRBJ2-7, with 9 bases identical to TRBD2. The specimen was peripheral blood. The CDR3 here is CASSLARAAGGYEQYF. The CDR3 DNA sequence: TGTGCCAGCAGCTTAGCGCGGGCAGCGGGGGGCTACGAGCAGTACTTC.